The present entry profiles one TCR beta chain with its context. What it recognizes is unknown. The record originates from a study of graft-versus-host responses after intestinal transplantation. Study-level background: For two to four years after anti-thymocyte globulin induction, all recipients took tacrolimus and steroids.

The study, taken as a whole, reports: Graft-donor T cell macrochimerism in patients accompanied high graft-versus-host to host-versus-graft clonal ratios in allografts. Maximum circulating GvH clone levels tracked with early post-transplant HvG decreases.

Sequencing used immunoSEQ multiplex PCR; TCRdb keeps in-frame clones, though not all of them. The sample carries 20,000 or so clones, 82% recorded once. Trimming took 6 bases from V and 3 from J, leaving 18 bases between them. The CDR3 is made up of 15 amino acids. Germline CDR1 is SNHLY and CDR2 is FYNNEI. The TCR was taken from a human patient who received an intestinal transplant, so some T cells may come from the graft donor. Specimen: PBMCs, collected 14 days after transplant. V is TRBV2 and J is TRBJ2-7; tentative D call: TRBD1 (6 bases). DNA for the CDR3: TGTGCCAGCAGGCAATCCGGGACAATCGTCTACGAGCAGTACTTC. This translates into CASRQSGTIVYEQYF.